Included here is one TCR beta chain sequence, with context. What it binds is not known. The data are from a study of shared clonotypes between healthy human individuals. Study results and limitations: A few donors had 5% to 6.5% of their naive CD4 clonotypes in common. Inspection by rarefaction showed sorted-subset sequencing to be incomplete despite large depth.

Trimming cost V 2 bases and J 1 base; bases outside gene matches: 10. CDR1 SGHRS and CDR2 YFSETQ come from the germline V gene. CDR3 length: 17 amino acids. Clones were read by immunoSEQ multiplex PCR, and TCRdb kept only the in-frame ones, dropping some. The data hold around 2.3 million clones, with around 95% observed a single time. This sequence originates from a man between 18 and 29 years old in good health. This chain uses TRBV5-1 with TRBJ2-3; 7 bases are shared with TRBD2. Sequencing was performed on naive CD4+ T cells sorted from blood. Indicated subset: CD45RA+ positively selected. The CDR3 here is CASSFAGGTIRTDTQYF. The CDR3 nucleotides are TGCGCCAGCAGCTTTGCTGGGGGGACTATCCGCACAGATACGCAGTATTTT.